This section outlines one T cell receptor beta chain sequence together with its context. The data were obtained in a study of cytomegalovirus exposure and HLA in healthy donors. Profiled with immunoSEQ multiplex PCR; TCRdb holds only in-frame clones, not every one. The sample contains roughly 180,000 clones, over 65% of which appear only once. Trimming stripped 4 bases from V and 0 bases from J, with 3 bases between. The CDR3 is 12 residues long. Germline CDR1 is SGDLS and CDR2 is YYNGEE. Sequencing was carried out using PBMCs. The sequence was obtained from a man aged 18 to 30 in good health and CMV-seropositive. This chain links TRBV9 with TRBJ2-3; D remains unclear. The CDR3, as DNA: TGTGCCAGCAGCCCTAGCACAGATACGCAGTATTTT. Translation gives CASSPSTDTQYF.